The source of this T cell receptor beta chain is a study of control samples from healthy donors and cancer patients. TCRdb's copy holds only in-frame clones and misses some; the assay was immunoSEQ multiplex PCR. The sample has roughly 80,000 clones, under 90% seen once. The clonotype originates from a man aged 50 or older in good health. Sequenced sample: blood.

CDR3 DNA sequence: TGTGCCAGCAGCCCCCGGGACGGAGCCTACGAGCAGTACTTC. It yields the protein CASSPRDGAYEQYF. This rearrangement joins TRBV7-8 to TRBJ2-7; D possibly uses TRBD1 or TRBD2 (5 bases each). The CDR3 is made up of 14 amino acids. CDR1 SGHVS and CDR2 FQNEAQ come from the germline V gene. The V and J ends lost 5 bases and 2 bases respectively, with 13 bases between them. Variable domain in full (rest from reference TRBV7-8 and TRBJ2-7): GAGVSQSPRYKVAKRGQDVALRCDPISGHVSLFWYQQALGQGPEFLTYFQNEAQLDKSGLPSDRFFAERPEGSVSTLKIQRTQQEDSAVYLCASSPRDGAYEQYFGPGTRLTVT.